This TCR beta chain was profiled in a study of shared clonotypes between healthy human individuals. Study details: Those who served as donors were a couple of women and three men between the ages of 18 and 49. Study-level findings and limits: Estimated richness was generally greater in naive than memory subsets.

Method: immunoSEQ multiplex PCR; TCRdb's copy keeps in-frame clones and lacks some. The data contain around 2.1 million clones, under 95% of them singletons. This CDR3 has 16 residues. Naive CD8 cells lacked CD45RO and underwent positive selection for CCR7, leaving out terminally differentiated effector memory CD45RA+ cells. Of note for this clone: Its target is not known.

The TCR comes from a man aged 18 to 30 in good health. Some clones in this sample may be carry-over from other donors' samples. Sequenced: naive CD8+ T cells from PBMCs. This chain connects TRBV21-1 to TRBJ2-7; the table names TRBD2, a call not compared with the DNA. TRBV21-1 has pseudogene status. The CDR3: CASSLGRLAGAYEQYF. DNA for the CDR3: TGTGCCAGCAGCTTGGGGAGACTAGCGGGGGCCTACGAGCAGTACTTC.